The sequence of this T cell receptor beta chain was determined in a study of CD8 T cells in Susac syndrome. Study summary: Each patient with Susac syndrome, at the time of blood draw, was therapy-naive, on corticosteroids, or on intravenous immunoglobulin alone.

Each Susac syndrome patient had definite or probable disease by recently defined criteria. Reverse transcription of about 0.45 to 1 ug RNA was carried out with random hexamers. Multiplex PCR with immunoSEQ amplified the TCR beta CDR3 across 54 Vbeta and 13 Jbeta. A single record per CDR3 protein comes from TCRdb applying MiXCR to the immunoSEQ multiplex PCR reads. The table has more than 85,000 distinct CDR3 sequences, roughly 94% seen once; the top ten hold 0.3%. Worth noting for this clonotype: Its specificity is not known.

The study, taken as a whole, reports: Clonal expansion was not seen in any Susac syndrome CD4+ T cell repertoire.

This CDR3 contains 14 residues. V lost 1 base, J lost 7 bases, and 13 bases lay in between. Germline lookup yields CDR1 MNHNS and CDR2 SASEGT. Sequencing was performed on CD4+ T cells from PBMCs. The source of this sequence is a human donor with Susac syndrome. The chain uses TRBV6-1 and TRBJ1-2, with D tentatively TRBD1 (5 bases). The CDR3 DNA reads as TGTGCCAGCAGTGAAGTTGGTAATCAGGGTGGCTACACCTTC. Protein sequence: CASSEVGNQGGYTF.